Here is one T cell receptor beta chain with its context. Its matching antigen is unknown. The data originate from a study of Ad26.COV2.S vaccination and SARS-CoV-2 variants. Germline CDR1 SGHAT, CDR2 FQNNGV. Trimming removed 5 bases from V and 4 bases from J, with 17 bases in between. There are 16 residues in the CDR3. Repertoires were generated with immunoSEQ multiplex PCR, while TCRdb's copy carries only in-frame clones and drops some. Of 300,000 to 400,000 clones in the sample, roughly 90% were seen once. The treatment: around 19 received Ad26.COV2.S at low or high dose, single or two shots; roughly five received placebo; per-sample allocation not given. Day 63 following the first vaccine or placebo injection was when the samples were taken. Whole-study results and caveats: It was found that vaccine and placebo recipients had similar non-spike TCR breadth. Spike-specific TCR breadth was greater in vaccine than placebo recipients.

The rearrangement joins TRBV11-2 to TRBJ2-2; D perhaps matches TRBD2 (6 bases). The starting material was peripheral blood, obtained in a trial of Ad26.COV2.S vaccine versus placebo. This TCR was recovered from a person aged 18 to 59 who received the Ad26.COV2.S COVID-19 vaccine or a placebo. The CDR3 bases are TGTGCCAGCAGCCGGAGGGTCAGGTCACCCACCGGGGAGCTGTTTTTT. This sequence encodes CASSRRVRSPTGELFF.